Below, 24 T cell receptor beta chains from the same sample are listed, as sequenced in a study of breast tumors, draining lymph nodes, adjacent tissues. Each CDR3 protein gets one entry after TCRdb re-called the multiplex PCR reads with MiXCR. The sample holds 70,000 to 95,000 distinct CDR3 sequences, roughly a fifth seen once. Axillary draining lymph nodes of breast cancer patients supplied the node samples. The sequencing input was axillary lymph node tissue. These receptors were collected from a female donor with breast cancer. Some clones in this sample may be carry-over from other donors' samples.

This clonotype has a count of ten or more. This chain uses TRBV19 with TRBJ1-2; 10 bases match TRBD1. V lost 5 bases and J lost 8; bases outside the gene matches: 5. The CDR3 consists of 13 residues. CDR1 and CDR2 from the germline V gene are LNHDA and SQIVND (reference sequence). CDR3 sequence (DNA): TGTGCCAGTAGTGCGACAGGGGGCGAAGGCTACACCTTC. It specifies CASSATGGEGYTF.

This clonotype came up many times. V usage is TRBV29-1 and J usage is TRBJ2-3; D not certain. Trimming shortened V by 4 bases and J by 2 bases, and 10 bases separated the two germline ends. The CDR3 is made up of 13 amino acids. Germline CDR1 SQVTM, CDR2 ANQGSEA. The DNA of the CDR3 is TGCAGCGTTGGTCCCGACAACACAGATACGCAGTATTTT. The encoded protein is CSVGPDNTDTQYF.

This clonotype was recorded many times. The chain has TRBV5-6 and TRBJ2-1; D gene unclear. The CDR3 totals 16 residues. Per the germline V gene, CDR1 is SGHDT and CDR2 is YYEEEE. Trimming pared 0 bases from V and 0 bases from J, leaving 10 bases between. CDR3 loop: CASSLDGWSSYNEQFF. CDR3 coding DNA: TGTGCCAGCAGCTTGGACGGGTGGAGCTCCTACAATGAGCAGTTCTTC. Together with reference TRBV5-6 and TRBJ2-1, the CDR3 gives the full variable domain: DAGVTQSPTHLIKTRGQQVTLRCSPKSGHDTVSWYQQALGQGPQFIFQYYEEEERQRGNFPDRFSGHQFPNYSSELNVNALLLGDSALYLCASSLDGWSSYNEQFFGPGTRLTVL.

This clonotype was seen at least ten times. The chain links TRBV4-3 to TRBJ2-3, with D perhaps TRBD2 (5 bases). In germline, CDR1 is LGHNA, CDR2 YSLEER. V lost 0 bases and J lost 3, with 16 bases in between. The CDR3 totals 17 residues. In DNA form, the CDR3 reads TGCGCCAGCAGCCAAGATCGTCTAGCTAGGGCTACAGATACGCAGTATTTT. As protein: CASSQDRLARATDTQYF.

This clonotype was seen repeatedly, ten times or more. The chain joins TRBV7-3 to TRBJ2-5, with a weak D call TRBD2 (6 bases). The V gene lost 5 bases and the J gene lost 2 bases, with 15 bases spanning the gap. The CDR3 sequence is 15 residues long. Germline V gives CDR1 SGHTA, CDR2 FQGTGA. CDR3 bases: TGTGCCAGCAGCCTCGGGGGTACCCCACAAGAGACCCAGTACTTC. Its translation: CASSLGGTPQETQYF.

In this sample, this clonotype turned up many times. Compared with germline, one end of the junction differs, possibly owing to a read error. This sequence joins TRBV5-1 and TRBJ1-5, with D tentatively TRBD1 (6 bases). Germline CDR1 SGHRS, CDR2 YFSETQ. The CDR3 length is 15 residues. CDR3 bases: TGCGCCAGCAGCTTGATAGGGGGAGGCAATCAGCCTCAGCATTTT. This codes for CASSLIGGGNQPQHF.

The chain recombines TRBV28 with TRBJ2-7; a possible D gene is TRBD2 (5 bases). CDR3 length: 13 amino acids. Between the trimmed V and J ends, which lost 5 bases and 4 bases, there was a span of 12 bases. From germline, CDR1 is MDHEN and CDR2 SYDVKM. In nucleotides, the CDR3 is TGTGCCAGCAGTAACTCCGGGGATTACGAGCAGTACTTC. This translates into CASSNSGDYEQYF.

This chain connects TRBV7-2 to TRBJ2-7; a possible D gene is TRBD2 (6 bases). The CDR3 sequence is 16 residues long. Trimming cost V 5 bases and J 5 bases, with 22 bases left between them. The germline CDR1 and CDR2 sequences are SGHTA and FQGNSA. The CDR3 reads CASSASGLKTLHEQYF. CDR3 DNA sequence: TGTGCCAGCAGCGCCTCGGGACTCAAAACGCTCCACGAGCAGTACTTC.

This clonotype was found a few times. Mismatch with germline at one junction end may stem from a read error. This CDR3 reads CSATGQGAYGTNVLTF. The DNA for the CDR3 is TGCAGTGCTACCGGACAGGGGGCTTATGGGACCAACGTCCTGACTTTC. The chain joins TRBV20-1 to TRBJ2-6; the match to TRBD1 covers 11 bases. Germline V gene data show CDR1 as DFQATT and CDR2 as SNEGSKA (reference sequence). The CDR3 contains 16 residues.

This clonotype was observed at least ten times. The chain recombines TRBV24-1 with TRBJ2-3; the match to TRBD1 covers 8 bases. Unmatched junction bases numbered 6, after V lost 9 bases and J lost 2 bases. The CDR3 has 14 residues. Germline values: CDR1 KGHDR, CDR2 SFDVKD. Here the CDR3 DNA reads TGTGCCACCTGGACAGGGCTCCCCACAGATACGCAGTATTTT. Translation gives CATWTGLPTDTQYF.

This clonotype was seen a single time. It may be a read error: a sequence one base away is much more abundant. The rearrangement links TRBV11-3 to TRBJ2-1; 10 nucleotides line up with TRBD2. This CDR3 has 17 residues. With 5 bases clipped from V and 9 bases from J, the junction kept 16 bases outside the gene matches. The germline V gene has CDR1 SGHNT and CDR2 YENEEA. The DNA for the CDR3 is TGTGCCAGCAGCCAATGGACTAGCGGTCAGGGGAGGAGTGAGCAGTTCTTC. Translated, it gives CASSQWTSGQGRSEQFF.

This clonotype was observed many times. The J gene is TRBJ2-3, the V gene TRBV20-1; 14 bases are shared with TRBD2. Germline CDR1 and CDR2: DFQATT and SNEGSKA (reference sequence). CDR3 length: 16 residues. CDR3 sequence: CSATEAGLAGGDTQYF. CDR3 sequence (DNA): TGCAGCGCCACAGAGGCAGGACTAGCGGGAGGAGATACGCAGTATTTT.

This clonotype was found many times. V usage is TRBV6-5 and J usage is TRBJ2-7; D is perhaps TRBD1 (5 bases). This CDR3 contains 16 residues. V lost 7 bases, J lost 3 bases, and 22 bases lay in between. In germline, CDR1 is MNHEY, CDR2 SVGAGI. The CDR3 is CASTYLPGGRVYEQYF. The CDR3 region has the DNA TGTGCCAGCACCTATCTGCCCGGCGGCAGGGTCTACGAGCAGTACTTC.

This clonotype was picked up many times. This chain links TRBV6-7 with TRBJ2-5, with D possibly being TRBD2 (5 bases). TRBV6-7 is an open reading frame, and its role is uncertain. V shed 6 bases and J shed 5 bases, with 19 bases lying between them. CDR3 length equals 15 residues. CDR3 sequence reads: CASSLETTRGETQYF. The CDR3 DNA reads as TGTGCCAGCAGCCTCGAGACTACACGAGGGGAGACCCAGTACTTC.

Notes on this clonotype: A much larger clone lies a single base off, so this may be a read error. The chain joins TRBV10-2 to TRBJ2-7; 9 bases match TRBD2. This CDR3 has 15 residues. CDR1 is WSHSY and CDR2 is SAAADI in the germline V gene. CDR3 sequence: CASASLLAGSYKQYF. CDR3 bases: TGCGCCAGCGCATCCTTGCTAGCGGGATCCTACAAGCAGTACTTC.

V is TRBV4-1 and J is TRBJ1-1, with a weak D call TRBD1 (6 bases). From germline, CDR1 is MGHRA and CDR2 YSYEKL. This CDR3 has 15 amino acids. Trimming cost V 4 bases and J 1 base, with 13 bases left between them. This CDR3 is CASSPRTVANTEAFF. The CDR3 DNA sequence: TGCGCCAGCAGCCCTAGGACAGTTGCGAACACTGAAGCTTTCTTT.

This clonotype has a count of ten or more. The V and J genes are TRBV6-1 and TRBJ2-1; no firm D call. V gave up 4 bases and J gave up 5 bases, with 6 bases separating them. The CDR3 loop spans 12 amino acids. Germline CDR1 MNHNS, CDR2 SASEGT. The CDR3 reads CASSVSNNEQFF. The CDR3 DNA follows: TGTGCCAGCAGTGTTTCAAACAATGAGCAGTTCTTC.

This clonotype was observed at least ten times. The rearrangement joins TRBV6-1 to TRBJ2-7; TRBD1 matches 10 bases. Germline lookup yields CDR1 MNHNS and CDR2 SASEGT. V shed 7 bases, J shed 1 base, and the junction held 4 bases outside the gene matches. The CDR3 consists of 14 residues. The CDR3 reads CASTRQGASYEQYF. The CDR3, as DNA: TGTGCCAGCACAAGACAGGGGGCGTCCTACGAGCAGTACTTC.

This clonotype occurred many times. The chain employs TRBV28 and TRBJ2-7; no reliable D call. Between the trimmed V and J ends, which lost 3 bases and 4 bases, there was a span of 7 bases. The CDR3 contains 12 residues. Germline values: CDR1 MDHEN, CDR2 SYDVKM. CDR3 sequence reads: CASSLSLYEQYF. The DNA for the CDR3 is TGTGCCAGCAGTTTGAGTTTGTACGAGCAGTACTTC.

This clonotype occurred many times. The chain carries TRBV9 and TRBJ2-7; perhaps TRBD1 as D (5 bases). V lost 0 bases, J lost 3 bases, and 16 bases lay in between. CDR3 length: 16 amino acids. Germline V lookup: CDR1 SGDLS, CDR2 YYNGEE. The CDR3: CASSVGYGAQGYEQYF. The CDR3 region has the DNA TGTGCCAGCAGCGTAGGTTACGGAGCCCAGGGCTACGAGCAGTACTTC. The full variable domain, its missing parts supplied by reference TRBV9 and TRBJ2-7, is DSGVTQTPKHLITATGQRVTLRCSPRSGDLSVYWYQQSLDQGLQFLIQYYNGEERAKGNILERFSAQQFPDLHSELNLSSLELGDSALYFCASSVGYGAQGYEQYFGPGTRLTVT.

In regard to this clonotype: Since no conserved phenylalanine or tryptophan closes the CDR3, a read error is the likely cause. V usage is TRBV5-4 and J usage is TRBJ2-5; D is possibly TRBD2 (6 bases). The CDR3 totals 17 residues. V was trimmed by 4 bases and J by 4 bases, leaving 23 bases between them. Germline CDR1 and CDR2: SGHNT and YYREEE (reference sequence). This CDR3 reads CASSLKLGEARGETQYL. Here the CDR3 DNA reads TGTGCCAGCAGCCTCAAGCTGGGGGAGGCAAGGGGAGAGACCCAGTACCTC.

The CDR3 DNA follows: TGTGCCCCCGGAGGGGGGGAAGGGGGTTGGGGGGCCAACGTCCTGACTTTC. Protein product: CAPGGGEGGWGANVLTF. The chain combines TRBV27 with TRBJ2-6, with a weak D call TRBD2 (7 bases). This CDR3 contains 17 residues. V was trimmed by 11 bases and J by 4 bases, leaving 24 bases between them. Germline CDR1 MNHEY, CDR2 SMNVEV (reference sequence).

The V call is TRBV20-1, the J call TRBJ2-2; tentatively, D is TRBD1 or TRBD2 (6 bases each). The CDR3 loop spans 16 amino acids. Germline CDR1 is DFQATT and CDR2 is SNEGSKA (reference sequence). V was clipped by 6 bases and J by 5 bases, with 22 bases between them. CDR3 amino acids: CSAVEGGNKRTGELFF. DNA for the CDR3: TGCAGTGCGGTAGAAGGGGGGAATAAAAGGACCGGGGAGCTGTTTTTT.

Ten or more counts support this clonotype. The chain is built from TRBV6-6 and TRBJ2-5, with TRBD1 as a possible D gene (6 bases). Germline CDR1 MNHNY, CDR2 SVGAGI (reference sequence). The CDR3 has 13 amino acids. The V end was cut by 6 bases, the J end by 2 bases, with 10 bases between. CDR3 sequence reads: CASSGQLQETQYF. DNA for the CDR3: TGTGCCAGCAGCGGACAGTTGCAAGAGACCCAGTACTTC.